The 32 T cell receptor beta chains in this list originate from one sample, sequenced in a study of CD8 T cells in ankylosing spondylitis. Findings and caveats of the study: What seemed typical of ankylosing spondylitis blood was a TCR beta motif built from 8 or 9 highly homologous variants.

The antigens of these receptors remain unknown. TCRdb re-called the 5' RACE reads through MiXCR, storing one row per CDR3 protein. The table records about 840,000 distinct CDR3 sequences, approximately 12% of them present only once. The sequenced sample consisted of blood, either unsorted or a sorted T cell fraction (not recorded which). The origin of the receptors is a male donor with ankylosing spondylitis.

The chain is built from TRBV24-1 and TRBJ2-3; D possibly uses TRBD1 or TRBD2 (5 bases each). The V end lost 3 bases, the J end lost 1 base, and 13 bases lay between the germline ends. This CDR3 is built from 16 residues. CDR1 and CDR2 (germline): KGHDR, SFDVKD. CDR3 region: CATSDAGRGGTDTQYF. The CDR3 bases are TGTGCCACCAGTGATGCCGGCCGGGGCGGCACAGATACGCAGTATTTT.

The chain is built from TRBV27 and TRBJ1-1; a weak D match, TRBD1 (5 bases). Per the germline V gene, CDR1 is MNHEY and CDR2 is SMNVEV (reference sequence). The ends were cut back, 6 bases at V and 0 bases at J, with 14 bases in the middle. This CDR3 comprises 15 residues. This CDR3 reads CASRGTRLMNTEAFF. CDR3 DNA: TGTGCCAGCAGGGGGACCCGACTTATGAACACTGAAGCTTTCTTT.

This sequence joins TRBV23-1 and TRBJ2-5; D may be TRBD2 (5 bases). TRBV23-1 counts as an open reading frame of uncertain function. V lost 8 bases and J 7 bases, leaving 14 bases between the germline ends. The CDR3 consists of 12 residues. The CDR3 region has the DNA TGCGCCAGCCGCCTTAGAAGCGGGACCCAGTACTTC. This sequence encodes CASRLRSGTQYF.

A single count supports this clonotype. V gene TRBV6-1 combines with J gene TRBJ2-2, with no clear D. The CDR3 loop spans 14 amino acids. Germline CDR1 is MNHNS and CDR2 is SASEGT. Trimming pared 6 bases from V and 6 bases from J, leaving 14 bases between. The CDR3 coding sequence is TGTGCCAGCAGCCCCTCCAGCGCCCCCGGGGAGCTGTTTTTT. Its translation: CASSPSSAPGELFF.

In its sample, this clonotype was seen many times. The gene calls are TRBV20-1 and TRBJ2-7, with D unclear. The CDR3 totals 13 residues. Looked up from germline, CDR1 is DFQATT and CDR2 is SNEGSKA (reference sequence). V was trimmed by 6 bases and J by 3 bases, leaving 15 bases between them. Here the CDR3 DNA reads TGCAGTGCGCCTCCCTCTGGTCTCTACGAGCAGTACTTC. Translating it yields CSAPPSGLYEQYF.

This clonotype was seen only a few times. The rearrangement links TRBV12-3 or TRBV12-4 to TRBJ2-7; D possibly uses TRBD1 or TRBD2 (5 bases each). The CDR3 is 15 residues long. With 6 bases removed from V and 1 base from J, the gap between germline ends came to 16 bases. DNA for the CDR3: TGTGCCAGCAGACGGGGCCTGGTCGGTTCCTACGAGCAGTACTTC. The encoded protein is CASRRGLVGSYEQYF.

This clonotype appeared a few times. V gene TRBV9 combines with J gene TRBJ2-7; 10 bases agree with TRBD2. The junction had 10 bases not matched to a gene; V was cut back by 6 bases and J by 7 bases. The CDR3 has 14 residues. Germline CDR1 reads SGDLS; CDR2 reads YYNGEE. CDR3 in amino acids: CASNKASGSGEQYF. CDR3 coding DNA: TGTGCCAGCAACAAGGCTAGCGGGAGCGGAGAGCAGTACTTC.

The chain combines TRBV7-2 with TRBJ2-7; D ambiguous. Germline-derived CDR1 and CDR2 are SGHTA and FQGNSA. This CDR3 comprises 13 residues. The V end lost 5 bases, the J end lost 1 base, and 9 bases lay between the germline ends. The CDR3 reads CASSPDPSYEQYF. The CDR3 bases are TGTGCCAGCAGCCCCGACCCTTCCTACGAGCAGTACTTC.

The rearrangement uses TRBV5-1 and TRBJ2-1; TRBD2 aligns across 11 bases. The CDR3 runs 16 residues. CDR1 SGHRS and CDR2 YFSETQ come from the germline V gene. The junction had 12 bases not matched to a gene; V was cut back by 3 bases and J by 10 bases. The CDR3 bases are TGCGCCAGCAGCTCATCACTAGCGGGGGCCTTCTTGGAGCAGTTCTTC. Its translation is CASSSSLAGAFLEQFF.

This chain links TRBV5-6 with TRBJ1-1; maybe TRBD1 (5 bases). Germline CDR1 SGHDT, CDR2 YYEEEE. The CDR3 contains 15 residues. The ends were cut back, 2 bases at V and 4 bases at J, with 15 bases in the middle. CDR3 nucleotide sequence: TGTGCCAGCAGCTTTATCTCAGGGTACAGCACTGAAGCTTTCTTT. It specifies CASSFISGYSTEAFF.

There are a few counts of this clonotype. V gene TRBV20-1 combines with J gene TRBJ1-5; D gene uncertain. Deletions cut 6 bases from V and 6 bases from J, with 21 bases between. The CDR3 consists of 15 residues. Germline CDR1 reads DFQATT; CDR2 reads SNEGSKA (reference sequence). The CDR3 coding sequence is TGCAGTGCCCCGGATCGACGGGCGTTCTCTCAGCCCCAGCATTTT. It encodes CSAPDRRAFSQPQHF.

This clonotype was picked up many times. This rearrangement joins TRBV5-1 to TRBJ1-1; D remains ambiguous. CDR3 length equals 13 residues. CDR1 is SGHRS, CDR2 YFSETQ, per germline. The ends were cut back, 4 bases at V and 5 bases at J, with 12 bases in the middle. Here the CDR3 reads CASSNTPGTEAFF. The CDR3 bases are TGCGCCAGCAGCAATACCCCAGGAACTGAAGCTTTCTTT.

This clonotype occurred many times. The J gene is TRBJ2-2, the V gene TRBV4-3, with D hard to call. V was clipped by 4 bases and J by 0 bases, with 15 bases between them. The V gene's germline CDR1 is LGHNA and CDR2 YSLEER. CDR3 length: 17 amino acids. CDR3 protein: CASSRVIGDTNTGELFF. For the CDR3, the DNA is TGCGCCAGCAGCCGGGTCATTGGGGATACGAACACCGGGGAGCTGTTTTTT.

This clonotype appeared a few times. This rearrangement joins TRBV20-1 to TRBJ2-1; D might be TRBD1 or TRBD2, each matching 5 bases. Trimming took 0 bases from V and 9 from J, leaving 12 bases between them. CDR1 DFQATT and CDR2 SNEGSKA come from the germline V gene (reference sequence). CDR3 length equals 13 residues. The CDR3 coding sequence is TGCAGTGCTAGAGATCGGGACCCCGGTGAGCAGTTCTTC. Its protein product is CSARDRDPGEQFF.

The chain carries TRBV4-3 and TRBJ2-7; 8 bases line up with TRBD2. Germline CDR1 reads LGHNA; CDR2 reads YSLEER. The length of the CDR3 is 16 residues. V was clipped by 0 bases and J by 0 bases; unmatched bases: 4. CDR3 protein: CASSQEVAGTSYEQYF. CDR3 nucleotide sequence: TGCGCCAGCAGCCAAGAGGTAGCGGGGACCTCCTACGAGCAGTACTTC.

This clonotype was seen at least ten times. The genes are TRBV7-8 and TRBJ1-3; maybe TRBD1 (6 bases). V was clipped by 3 bases and J by 4 bases, with 25 bases between them. Per germline, CDR1 SGHVS and CDR2 FQNEAQ. The CDR3 loop spans 19 amino acids. The CDR3 reads CASSFTPLRTARKGNTIYF. CDR3 sequence (DNA): TGTGCCAGCAGCTTCACCCCCCTCCGGACAGCGCGCAAAGGAAACACCATATATTTT.

This clonotype was seen a handful of times. The genes are TRBV10-3 and TRBJ2-7; D is possibly TRBD2 (5 bases). This CDR3 is built from 15 residues. V lost 4 bases to trimming and J lost 6 bases, with 19 bases between them. CDR1 ENHRY and CDR2 SYGVKD come from the germline V gene. The CDR3, as DNA: TGTGCCATCAGTGCGAGTAGGGAGACCTCCGGCGAGCAGTACTTC. It yields the protein CAISASRETSGEQYF.

The chain carries TRBV27 and TRBJ1-2; 7 bases are shared with TRBD1. V gave up 2 bases and J gave up 2 bases; unmatched junction bases: 11. The germline CDR1 and CDR2 sequences are MNHEY and SMNVEV (reference sequence). The CDR3 length is 17 residues. The CDR3 reads CASSLRGQGDQNYGYTF. CDR3 nucleotides: TGTGCCAGCAGTTTAAGGGGTCAGGGGGACCAAAACTATGGCTACACCTTC.

This chain connects TRBV7-2 to TRBJ2-7; 9 positions agree with TRBD1. CDR3 length equals 15 residues. In germline, CDR1 is SGHTA, CDR2 FQGNSA. With 3 bases clipped from V and 2 bases from J, the junction kept 5 bases outside the gene matches. The CDR3 loop reads CASSLGQGDTYEQYF. In DNA form, the CDR3 reads TGTGCCAGCAGCTTGGGACAGGGTGATACCTACGAGCAGTACTTC.

This clonotype appeared many times. This chain connects TRBV18 to TRBJ2-7, with 11 bases identical to TRBD2. J lost 3 bases, V lost 3 bases, and 4 bases had no gene match. CDR1 is KGHSH and CDR2 is LQKENI in the germline V gene. The CDR3 covers 15 residues. Written as DNA, the CDR3 is TGTGCCAGCTCACCGTCACTAGCGGGAGACTACGAGCAGTACTTC. Residues: CASSPSLAGDYEQYF.

The chain uses TRBV24-1 and TRBJ2-7; 8 bases align to TRBD1. With V trimmed by 1 base and J by 5 bases, 6 bases remained unmatched. The length of the CDR3 is 15 residues. The germline V gene has CDR1 KGHDR and CDR2 SFDVKD. The CDR3 spells CATSDFRQGANEQYF. CDR3 nucleotide sequence: TGTGCCACCAGTGATTTTCGGCAGGGGGCCAACGAGCAGTACTTC.

A single count supports this clonotype. The V gene is TRBV5-1, the J gene TRBJ2-1; D call uncertain. Per germline, CDR1 SGHRS and CDR2 YFSETQ. The CDR3 extends over 14 amino acids. The V end lost 4 bases, the J end lost 8 bases, and 16 bases lay between the germline ends. CDR3 protein: CASSVLLPGDEQFF. The CDR3 nucleotides read TGCGCCAGCAGCGTACTCTTGCCTGGGGATGAGCAGTTCTTC.

There are many counts of this clonotype. The rearrangement joins TRBV6-1 to TRBJ2-5; 8 nucleotides agree with TRBD2. CDR3 size: 14 residues. CDR1 and CDR2 from the germline V gene are MNHNS and SASEGT. Trimming took 2 bases from V and 4 from J; bases not matched to a gene: 3. DNA of the CDR3: TGTGCCAGCAGTGAACTAGCGGGCGGAGAGACCCAGTACTTC. Amino acids: CASSELAGGETQYF.

This clonotype has a handful of counts. The genes are TRBV5-5 and TRBJ1-5; 9 bases are shared with TRBD1. CDR3 length equals 15 residues. The trim removed 4 bases at V and 6 bases at J, leaving 8 bases unmatched. From germline, CDR1 is SGHKS and CDR2 YYEKEE (reference sequence). CDR3 nucleotides: TGTGCCAGCAGCAGGGGACAGGGAGCAATTCAGCCCCAGCATTTT. It encodes CASSRGQGAIQPQHF.

This clonotype has more than one count but fewer than ten. The V gene is TRBV15, the J gene TRBJ2-7; perhaps D is TRBD1 or TRBD2 (6 bases each). V was pared by 1 base and J by 1 base, with 11 bases between. Per the germline V gene, CDR1 is LNHNV and CDR2 is YYDKDF (reference sequence). There are 15 residues in the CDR3. The CDR3 nucleotides are TGTGCCACCAGCAGAGTAAGGGGGGCGTCCTACGAGCAGTACTTC. Residues: CATSRVRGASYEQYF.

This clonotype was counted only a few times. This chain joins TRBV29-1 and TRBJ1-4, with TRBD1 matching 9 bases. Germline CDR1 is SQVTM and CDR2 is ANQGSEA. V was clipped by 6 bases and J by 7 bases; unmatched bases: 6. The CDR3 extends over 13 amino acids. CDR3 nucleotide sequence: TGCAGCGTCCGTACAGGGGGCGTTGAAAAACTGTTTTTT. It encodes CSVRTGGVEKLFF.

This clonotype was picked up a small number of times. Since a much larger clone is just one base distant, this may be a read error. This chain connects TRBV6-1 to TRBJ2-6; D might be TRBD1 or TRBD2, each matching 5 bases. V was clipped by 6 bases and J by 3 bases, with 9 bases between them. CDR1 is MNHNS and CDR2 is SASEGT in the germline V gene. The CDR3 spans 14 residues. CDR3 in DNA: TGTGCCAGCAGCCGGGACGGTGGGGCCAACGTCCTGACTTTC. Protein sequence: CASSRDGGANVLTF.

This clonotype was seen more than once but under ten times. The chain couples TRBV20-1 to TRBJ2-5; maybe TRBD2 (5 bases). Germline-derived CDR1 and CDR2 are DFQATT and SNEGSKA (reference sequence). The V end lost 8 bases, the J end lost 0 bases, and 13 bases lay between the germline ends. This CDR3 is built from 13 residues. CDR3 loop: CSFIQRNQETQYF. Written as DNA, the CDR3 is TGCAGTTTTATCCAGCGGAACCAAGAGACCCAGTACTTC.

This clonotype was seen many times. V usage is TRBV20-1 and J usage is TRBJ2-3; perhaps TRBD2 as D (5 bases). This CDR3 has 14 residues. V was trimmed by 0 bases and J by 5 bases, leaving 12 bases between them. Germline-derived CDR1 and CDR2 are DFQATT and SNEGSKA (reference sequence). The CDR3 bases are TGCAGTGCTAGAGATCCGCGGGCGGGAGATACGCAGTATTTT. The encoded protein is CSARDPRAGDTQYF.

This clonotype showed up just a few times. CDR3 nucleotide sequence: TGCGCCAGCAGCCAAGATAGTAGGGCAGATAATTCACCCCTCCACTTT. This encodes CASSQDSRADNSPLHF. The V and J genes are TRBV4-3 and TRBJ1-6; no definite D call. Germline CDR1 LGHNA, CDR2 YSLEER. This CDR3 is 16 amino acids long. V was trimmed by 0 bases and J by 5 bases, leaving 11 bases between them.

This clonotype was detected ten times or more. The V call is TRBV7-9, the J call TRBJ2-7; possibly TRBD1 for D (7 bases). Germline CDR1 reads SEHNR; CDR2 reads FQNEAQ (reference sequence). The V and J ends lost 1 base and 0 bases respectively, with 13 bases between them. The CDR3 has 16 amino acids. The CDR3 is CASSLDSGGSSYEQYF. The CDR3 region has the DNA TGTGCCAGCAGCTTAGACTCAGGGGGGAGCTCCTACGAGCAGTACTTC.

This clonotype was counted only a few times. The chain employs TRBV12-3 or TRBV12-4 and TRBJ2-3; 9 bases line up with TRBD2. The CDR3 sequence is 18 residues long. The J segment lost 6 bases and the V segment lost 3 bases, leaving 16 bases of the junction unmatched. CDR3 in amino acids: CASSFGRTSGFDRDTQYF. DNA for the CDR3: TGTGCCAGCAGTTTCGGACGAACTAGCGGGTTCGATCGGGATACGCAGTATTTT.